The 13 T cell receptor beta chains in this list originate from one sample, sequenced in a study of Ad26.COV2.S vaccination and SARS-CoV-2 variants. Clones were sequenced by immunoSEQ multiplex PCR, and TCRdb holds only the in-frame ones, with some missing. This sample has about 440,000 clones, with 90% found just once. The treatment was: some 20 received Ad26.COV2.S at low or high dose, single or two shots; 5 received placebo; per-sample allocation not given. Following the first vaccine or placebo injection, samples were taken on day 63. The specimen was peripheral blood, collected in a trial of Ad26.COV2.S vaccine versus placebo. These receptors originate from a person aged 18-60 years who received the Ad26.COV2.S COVID-19 vaccine or a placebo.

The rearrangement joins TRBV28 to TRBJ2-3; possibly TRBD2 for D (5 bases). This CDR3 spans 15 amino acids. Trimming removed 8 bases at V and 1 base at J, with 16 bases between. Germline-derived CDR1 and CDR2 are MDHEN and SYDVKM. CDR3 loop: CASASGLHGTDTQYF. CDR3 sequence (DNA): TGTGCCAGCGCCAGCGGTTTGCATGGCACAGATACGCAGTATTTT. The full variable domain, with the rest looked up from reference TRBV28 and TRBJ2-3, is DVKVTQSSRYLVKRTGEKVFLECVQDMDHENMFWYRQDPGLGLRLIYFSYDVKMKEKGDIPEGYSVSREKKERFSLILESASTNQTSMYLCASASGLHGTDTQYFGPGTRLTVL.

The chain employs TRBV4-1 and TRBJ2-3, with D tentatively TRBD1 (5 bases). Trimming took off 5 bases at V and 1 base at J, with 28 bases between the two ends. Germline V CDR1 and CDR2: MGHRA, YSYEKL. The CDR3 loop spans 20 amino acids. In DNA form, the CDR3 reads TGCGCCAGCAGCGGGGTAGGCAGGGCTACCCCTACCAGGGGCACAGATACGCAGTATTTT. Its translation is CASSGVGRATPTRGTDTQYF.

J is TRBJ2-2 and V is TRBV7-3; TRBD1 aligns across 10 bases. V lost 3 bases to trimming and J lost 6 bases; unmatched junction nucleotides: 4. This CDR3 region has 15 residues. Germline assignment: CDR1 SGHTA and CDR2 FQGTGA. The CDR3 protein is CASSLTGGRAGELFF. The DNA for the CDR3 is TGTGCCAGCAGCTTGACAGGGGGCAGGGCCGGGGAGCTGTTTTTT.

The genes are TRBV4-2 and TRBJ2-7, with 9 bases lining up with TRBD2. The V gene end was trimmed by 0 bases and the J gene end by 0 bases; junction bases not matched to a gene: 18. Germline loops: CDR1 LGHNA, CDR2 YNFKEQ. CDR3 length: 21 amino acids. The CDR3 coding sequence is TGTGCCAGCAGCCAAGAAGGGACCGGGGCTAGCGGGACAAGGTCCTCCTACGAGCAGTACTTC. This encodes CASSQEGTGASGTRSSYEQYF.

The chain couples TRBV15 to TRBJ2-3, with D perhaps matching TRBD1 (6 bases). This CDR3 contains 15 residues. The ends were cut back, 1 base at V and 4 bases at J, with 12 bases in the middle. Germline-derived CDR1 and CDR2 are LNHNV and YYDKDF (reference sequence). The CDR3: CATSRVRQVADTQYF. CDR3 bases: TGTGCCACCAGCAGAGTGCGACAGGTGGCAGATACGCAGTATTTT.

The V and J genes are TRBV27 and TRBJ2-5; D unresolved. Germline lookup yields CDR1 MNHEY and CDR2 SMNVEV (reference sequence). The CDR3 runs to 14 residues. V was pared by 5 bases and J by 5 bases, with 15 bases between. CDR3 amino acids: CASSPLALGETQYF. DNA for the CDR3: TGTGCCAGCAGTCCCTTGGCCTTAGGGGAGACCCAGTACTTC.

The rearrangement uses TRBV5-4 and TRBJ2-2; 13 positions agree with TRBD2. The CDR3 loop spans 17 amino acids. The germline V gene has CDR1 SGHNT and CDR2 YYREEE (reference sequence). Unmatched junction bases numbered 10, after V lost 4 bases and J lost 7 bases. Written as DNA, the CDR3 is TGTGCCAGCAGCGCCACTAGCGGGAGGGCCGGTAACGGGGAGCTGTTTTTT. Protein product: CASSATSGRAGNGELFF.

The chain is built from TRBV6-6 and TRBJ1-5; D is perhaps TRBD1 (5 bases). Germline values: CDR1 MNHNY, CDR2 SVGAGI (reference sequence). This CDR3 contains 15 residues. The V end lost 6 bases, the J end lost 9 bases, and 21 bases lay between the germline ends. CDR3 in amino acids: CASSQGDVFDRPQHF. For the CDR3, the DNA is TGTGCCAGCAGCCAGGGAGACGTCTTCGACCGGCCCCAGCATTTT.

This clone has a single count. The chain combines TRBV6-2 or TRBV6-3 with TRBJ2-5, with D perhaps matching TRBD2 (5 bases). The germline V and J ends were trimmed by 6 bases and 4 bases, with 12 bases remaining between them. Looked up from germline, CDR1 is MNHEY and CDR2 is SVGEGT. CDR3 length: 13 residues. The CDR3 bases are TGTGCCAGCAGCAAAAGGGAGAGAGAGACCCAGTACTTC. It is translated as CASSKRERETQYF.

The chain employs TRBV28 and TRBJ2-3; 12 bases fit TRBD2. V shed 5 bases, J shed 5 bases, and the junction held 8 bases outside the gene matches. In germline, CDR1 is MDHEN, CDR2 SYDVKM. The CDR3 covers 16 residues. In DNA form, the CDR3 reads TGTGCCAGCAGTCGAACTAGCGGGGGGTGGGTAGATACGCAGTATTTT. This codes for CASSRTSGGWVDTQYF.

The CDR3 here is CASSFRGVGAPATNEKLFF. DNA for the CDR3: TGTGCCAGCAGCTTTCGCGGTGTAGGGGCCCCAGCAACTAATGAAAAACTGTTTTTT. The chain combines TRBV13 with TRBJ1-4; D may be TRBD1 (5 bases). Germline V gene sequence: CDR1 PRHDT, CDR2 FYEKMQ (reference sequence). The length of the CDR3 is 19 residues. Trimming removed 3 bases from V and 0 bases from J, with 20 bases in between.

V and J are TRBV9 and TRBJ2-1; 8 nucleotides align to TRBD2. The J segment lost 4 bases and the V segment lost 4 bases, leaving 10 bases of the junction unmatched. The germline gives CDR1 SGDLS, CDR2 YYNGEE. The CDR3 extends over 16 amino acids. The CDR3 spells CASSLRASGLYNEQFF. As DNA, the CDR3 is TGTGCCAGCAGCCTTAGAGCTAGCGGGCTTTACAATGAGCAGTTCTTC.

The rearrangement joins TRBV30 to TRBJ2-7, with 7 nucleotides matching TRBD2. V shed 0 bases and J 7 bases; nucleotides not matched to a gene: 6. In germline, CDR1 is GTSNPN, CDR2 SVGIG (reference sequence). The CDR3 is 13 amino acids. CDR3 nucleotide sequence: TGTGCCTGGAGTGTGGGAGGGGCTTCAGAGCAGTACTTC. Its translation is CAWSVGGASEQYF. The variable domain in full, completed from reference TRBV30 and TRBJ2-7, reads SQTIHQWPATLVQPVGSPLSLECTVEGTSNPNLYWYRQAAGRGLQLLFYSVGIGQISSEVPQNLSASRPQDRQFILSSKKLLLSDSGFYLCAWSVGGASEQYFGPGTRLTVT.